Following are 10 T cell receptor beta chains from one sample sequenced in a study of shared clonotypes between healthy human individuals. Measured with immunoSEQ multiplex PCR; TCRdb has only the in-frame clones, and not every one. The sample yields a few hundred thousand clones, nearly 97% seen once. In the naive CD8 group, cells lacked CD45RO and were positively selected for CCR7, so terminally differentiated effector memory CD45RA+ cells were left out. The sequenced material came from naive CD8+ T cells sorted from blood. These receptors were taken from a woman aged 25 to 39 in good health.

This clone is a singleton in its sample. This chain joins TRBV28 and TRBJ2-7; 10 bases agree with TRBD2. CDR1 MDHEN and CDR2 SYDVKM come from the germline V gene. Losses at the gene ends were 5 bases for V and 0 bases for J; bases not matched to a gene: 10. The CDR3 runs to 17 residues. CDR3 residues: CASSLTISSGSSYEQYF. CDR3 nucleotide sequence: TGTGCCAGCAGTCTGACAATCTCTAGCGGGAGCTCCTACGAGCAGTACTTC.

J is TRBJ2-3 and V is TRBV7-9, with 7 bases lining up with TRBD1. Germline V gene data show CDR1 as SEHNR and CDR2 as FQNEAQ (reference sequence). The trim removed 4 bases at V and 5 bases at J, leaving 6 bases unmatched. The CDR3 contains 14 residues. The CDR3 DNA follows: TGTGCCAGCAGCTGGGTACAGGGGTTAGATACGCAGTATTTT. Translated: CASSWVQGLDTQYF.

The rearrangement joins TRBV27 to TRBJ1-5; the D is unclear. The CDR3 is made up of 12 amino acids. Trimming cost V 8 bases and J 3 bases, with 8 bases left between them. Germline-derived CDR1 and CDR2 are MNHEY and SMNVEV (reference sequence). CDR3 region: CASSHTNQPQHF. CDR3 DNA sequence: TGTGCCAGCTCGCATACCAATCAGCCCCAGCATTTT.

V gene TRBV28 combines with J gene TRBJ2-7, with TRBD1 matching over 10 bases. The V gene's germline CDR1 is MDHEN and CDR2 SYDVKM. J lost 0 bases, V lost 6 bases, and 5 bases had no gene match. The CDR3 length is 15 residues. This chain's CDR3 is CASRLRDRGSYEQYF. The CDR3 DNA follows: TGTGCCAGCAGACTCCGGGACAGGGGCTCCTACGAGCAGTACTTC. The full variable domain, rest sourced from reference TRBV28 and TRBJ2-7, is DVKVTQSSRYLVKRTGEKVFLECVQDMDHENMFWYRQDPGLGLRLIYFSYDVKMKEKGDIPEGYSVSREKKERFSLILESASTNQTSMYLCASRLRDRGSYEQYFGPGTRLTVT.

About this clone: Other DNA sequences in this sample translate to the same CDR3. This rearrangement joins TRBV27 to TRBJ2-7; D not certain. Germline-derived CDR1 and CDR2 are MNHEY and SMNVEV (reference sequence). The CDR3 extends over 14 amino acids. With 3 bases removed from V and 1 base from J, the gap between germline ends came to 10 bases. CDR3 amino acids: CASSLVGSSYEQYF. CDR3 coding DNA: TGTGCCAGCAGTTTGGTGGGTTCATCCTACGAGCAGTACTTC.

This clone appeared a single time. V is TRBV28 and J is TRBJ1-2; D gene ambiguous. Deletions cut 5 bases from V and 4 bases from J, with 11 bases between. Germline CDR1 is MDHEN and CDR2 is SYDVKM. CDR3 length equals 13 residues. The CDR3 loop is CASSPTHSYGYTF. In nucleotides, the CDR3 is TGTGCCAGCAGTCCCACCCACTCCTATGGCTACACCTTC.

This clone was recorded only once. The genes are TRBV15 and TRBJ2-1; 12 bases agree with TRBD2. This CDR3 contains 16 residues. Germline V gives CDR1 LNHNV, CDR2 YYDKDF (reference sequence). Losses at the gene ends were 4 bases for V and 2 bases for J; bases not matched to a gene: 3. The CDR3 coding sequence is TGTGCCACCAGCAAGACTAGCGGGAGTCCCTACAATGAGCAGTTCTTC. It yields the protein CATSKTSGSPYNEQFF.

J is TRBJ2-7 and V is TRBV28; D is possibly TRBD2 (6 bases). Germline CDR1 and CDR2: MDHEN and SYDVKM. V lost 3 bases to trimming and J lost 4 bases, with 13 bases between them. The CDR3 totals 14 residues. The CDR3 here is CASSLYGSGYEQYF. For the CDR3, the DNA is TGTGCCAGCAGTTTGTACGGGAGTGGGTACGAGCAGTACTTC.

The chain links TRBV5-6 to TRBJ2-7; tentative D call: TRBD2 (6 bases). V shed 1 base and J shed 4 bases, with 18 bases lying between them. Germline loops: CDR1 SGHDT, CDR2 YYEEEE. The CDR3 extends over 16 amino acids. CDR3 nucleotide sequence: TGTGCCAGCAGCTTGCGGGGAGGTATTGCCGGGTACGAGCAGTACTTC. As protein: CASSLRGGIAGYEQYF.

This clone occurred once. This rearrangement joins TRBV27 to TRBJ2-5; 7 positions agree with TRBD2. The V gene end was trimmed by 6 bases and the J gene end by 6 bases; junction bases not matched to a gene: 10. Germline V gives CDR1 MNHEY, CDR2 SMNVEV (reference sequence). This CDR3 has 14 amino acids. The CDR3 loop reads CASSLGVAGQTQYF. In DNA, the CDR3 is TGTGCCAGCAGCCTTGGGGTAGCGGGTCAGACCCAGTACTTC.